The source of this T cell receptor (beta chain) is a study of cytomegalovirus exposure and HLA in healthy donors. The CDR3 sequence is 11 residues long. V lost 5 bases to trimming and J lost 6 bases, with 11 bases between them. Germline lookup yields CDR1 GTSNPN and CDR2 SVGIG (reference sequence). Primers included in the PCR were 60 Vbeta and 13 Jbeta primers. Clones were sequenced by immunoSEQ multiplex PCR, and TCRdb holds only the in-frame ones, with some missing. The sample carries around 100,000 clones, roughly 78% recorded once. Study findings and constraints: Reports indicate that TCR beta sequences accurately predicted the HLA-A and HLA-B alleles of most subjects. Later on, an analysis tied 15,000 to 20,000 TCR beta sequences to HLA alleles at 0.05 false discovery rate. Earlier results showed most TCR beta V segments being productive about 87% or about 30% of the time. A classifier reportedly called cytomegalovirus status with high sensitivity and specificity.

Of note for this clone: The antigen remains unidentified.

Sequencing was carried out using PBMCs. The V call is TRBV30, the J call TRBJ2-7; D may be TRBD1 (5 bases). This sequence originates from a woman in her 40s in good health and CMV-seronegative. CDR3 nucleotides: TGTGCCTGGGCCAGGGCGGCCGAGCAGTACTTC. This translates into CAWARAAEQYF.